The next 7 T cell receptor beta chains were all read from a single sample in a study of T cell repertoires in cytomegalovirus infection. TCRdb re-analysed the reads in MiXCR, keeping a single row per CDR3 protein. The sample has almost 550,000 distinct CDR3 sequences; about 15% are singletons. Sequenced input: CD8+ T cells from PBMCs. These receptors came from a human donor in good health (CMV status not recorded). Some clones in this sample may be carry-over from other donors' samples.

This clonotype has more than one count but fewer than ten. The rearrangement joins TRBV6-1 to TRBJ1-2, with D tentatively TRBD1 (5 bases). Trimming removed 2 bases from V and 3 bases from J, with 16 bases in between. CDR1 is MNHNS and CDR2 is SASEGT in the germline V gene. This CDR3 region has 16 residues. DNA for the CDR3: TGTGCCAGCAGTGAATCGCGGCCAGGGTGGGACTATGGCTACACCTTC. Translating gives CASSESRPGWDYGYTF.

Note on this clonotype: The final CDR3 position lacks the conserved phenylalanine or tryptophan, pointing to a likely read error. This sequence joins TRBV27 and TRBJ2-7; perhaps TRBD1 as D (5 bases). V dropped 2 bases and J dropped 2 bases, with 7 bases sitting between them. The CDR3 sequence is 13 residues long. Germline-derived CDR1 and CDR2 are MNHEY and SMNVEV (reference sequence). The CDR3 loop reads CASSLQGPYEQYL. CDR3 bases: TGTGCCAGCAGTTTACAGGGCCCCTACGAGCAGTACTTA.

V is TRBV10-1 and J is TRBJ2-1; D possibly corresponds to TRBD1 (5 bases). The V gene lost 5 bases and the J gene lost 4 bases, with 15 bases spanning the gap. Germline CDR1 is WNHNN and CDR2 is SYGVQD (reference sequence). CDR3 length equals 15 residues. The CDR3 reads CASSSGQGRYNEQFF. For the CDR3, the DNA is TGCGCCAGCAGTTCAGGGCAGGGCAGGTACAATGAGCAGTTCTTC.

This clonotype was seen repeatedly, ten times or more. The chain employs TRBV6-2 or TRBV6-3 and TRBJ2-1; 11 bases are shared with TRBD2. Trimming took 7 bases from V and 4 from J; bases not matched to a gene: 6. This CDR3 spans 15 amino acids. Per the germline V gene, CDR1 is MNHEY and CDR2 is SVGEGT. CDR3 loop: CASKLAGAIYNEQFF. Written as DNA, the CDR3 is TGTGCCAGCAAACTAGCGGGAGCTATTTACAATGAGCAGTTCTTC.

The CDR3 DNA follows: TGTGCCAGTAGTATCCCTAGCGGGGCCAACACCGGGGAGCTGTTTTTT. Translating it yields CASSIPSGANTGELFF. The J gene is TRBJ2-2, the V gene TRBV19; 9 bases are a match to TRBD2. This CDR3 spans 16 amino acids. The germline V gene encodes CDR1 LNHDA and CDR2 SQIVND (reference sequence). The J segment lost 2 bases and the V segment lost 3 bases, leaving 4 bases of the junction unmatched.

This sequence joins TRBV4-1 and TRBJ2-7, with TRBD2 matching over 12 bases. With 1 base clipped from V and 3 bases from J, the junction kept 1 base outside the gene matches. Germline CDR1 reads MGHRA; CDR2 reads YSYEKL. CDR3 length: 15 amino acids. CDR3 sequence: CASSQGTSGNYEQYF. The CDR3 nucleotides are TGCGCCAGCAGCCAAGGGACTAGCGGGAACTACGAGCAGTACTTC.

This clonotype showed up many times. The V gene is TRBV29-1, the J gene TRBJ2-1, with D possibly matching TRBD1 (5 bases). The germline V and J ends were trimmed by 6 bases and 0 bases, with 9 bases remaining between them. The CDR3 runs to 13 residues. CDR1 is SQVTM, CDR2 ANQGSEA, per germline. CDR3 sequence: CSVDTLSYNEQFF. In DNA form, the CDR3 reads TGCAGCGTGGACACCCTCTCCTACAATGAGCAGTTCTTC.